This TCR beta chain is drawn from a study of blood T cell repertoires in COVID-19. Study overall: PBMCs, B-cell-depleted T cells, or T cells provided the cDNA or gDNA that made up the material.

Per the authors' pipeline: Amplification of reference gene primers was used by the study to estimate nucleated cell counts. Profiling relied on immunoSEQ multiplex PCR, and the TCRdb table lists in-frame clones only, not all of them. That table supplies the V and J calls and clone size; D and trimming were determined from the DNA. This table holds 110,000 to 150,000 clones, about 82% found once. This clone was seen more than once but under ten times. The specimen was peripheral blood. This TCR derives from a man aged 45-65 years with acute or convalescent COVID-19.

The CDR3 nucleotides read TGTGCCAGCAGCCAAGGATTTCCCGACTATAGCAATCAGCCCCAGCATTTT. Amino acid sequence: CASSQGFPDYSNQPQHF. The chain has TRBV3-1 (or the pseudogene TRBV3-2) and TRBJ1-5; D remains ambiguous. This CDR3 has 17 amino acids. The germline V gene has CDR1 LGHDT and CDR2 YNNKEL (reference sequence). Trimming took off 1 base at V and 0 bases at J, with 13 bases between the two ends.